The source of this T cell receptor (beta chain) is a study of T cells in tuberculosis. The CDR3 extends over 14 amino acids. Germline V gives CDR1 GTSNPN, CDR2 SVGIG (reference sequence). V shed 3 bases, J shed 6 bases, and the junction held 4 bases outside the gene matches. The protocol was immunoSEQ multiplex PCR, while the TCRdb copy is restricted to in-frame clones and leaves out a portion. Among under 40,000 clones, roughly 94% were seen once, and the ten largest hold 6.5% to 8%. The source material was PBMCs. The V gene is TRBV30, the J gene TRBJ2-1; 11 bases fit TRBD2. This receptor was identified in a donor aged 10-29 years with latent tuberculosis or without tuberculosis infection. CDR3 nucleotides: TGTGCCTGGAGGACTAGCGGGATCTCCAATGAGCAGTTCTTC. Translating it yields CAWRTSGISNEQFF.